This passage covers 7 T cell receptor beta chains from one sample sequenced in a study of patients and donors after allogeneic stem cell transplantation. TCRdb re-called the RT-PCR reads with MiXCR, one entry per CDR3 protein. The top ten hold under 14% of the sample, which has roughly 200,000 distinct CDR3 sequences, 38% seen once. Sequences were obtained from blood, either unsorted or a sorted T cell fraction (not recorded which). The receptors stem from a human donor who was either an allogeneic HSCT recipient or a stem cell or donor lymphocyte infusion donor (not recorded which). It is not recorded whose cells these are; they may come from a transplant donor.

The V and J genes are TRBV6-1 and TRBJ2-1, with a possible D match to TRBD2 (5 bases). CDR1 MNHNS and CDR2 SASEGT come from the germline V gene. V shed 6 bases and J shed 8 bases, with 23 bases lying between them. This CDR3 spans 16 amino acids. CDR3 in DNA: TGTGCCAGCAGGGGATCAGTGTCGGGAATCAATCATGAGCAGTTCTTC. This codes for CASRGSVSGINHEQFF.

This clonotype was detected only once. CDR3 sequence: CASSRTMPGETQYF. CDR3 sequence (DNA): TGTGCCAGCAGCCGCACTATGCCGGGGGAGACCCAGTACTTC. V and J are TRBV5-4 and TRBJ2-5, with D possibly TRBD2 on 5 matching bases. With 4 bases removed from V and 5 bases from J, the gap between germline ends came to 15 bases. Per the germline V gene, CDR1 is SGHNT and CDR2 is YYREEE (reference sequence). The CDR3 is 14 residues long.

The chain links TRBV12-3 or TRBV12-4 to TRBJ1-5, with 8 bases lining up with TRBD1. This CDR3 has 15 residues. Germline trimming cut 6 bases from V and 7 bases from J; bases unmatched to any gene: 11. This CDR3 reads CASSHSGGAGQPQHF. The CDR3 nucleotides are TGTGCCAGCAGCCACTCAGGGGGCGCAGGGCAGCCCCAGCATTTT.

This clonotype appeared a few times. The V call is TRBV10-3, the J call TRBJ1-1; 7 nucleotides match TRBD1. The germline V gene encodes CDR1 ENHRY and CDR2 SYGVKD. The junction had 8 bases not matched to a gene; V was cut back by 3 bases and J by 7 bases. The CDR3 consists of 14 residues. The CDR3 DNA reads TGTGCCATCAGTGACCTGACAGGGTTAAATGAAGCTTTCTTT. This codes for CAISDLTGLNEAFF.

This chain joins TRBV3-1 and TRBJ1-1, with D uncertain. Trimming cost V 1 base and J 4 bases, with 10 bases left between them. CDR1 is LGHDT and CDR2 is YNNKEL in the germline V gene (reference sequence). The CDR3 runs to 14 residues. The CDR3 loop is CASSQGWEGTEAFF. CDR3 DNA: TGTGCCAGCAGCCAAGGGTGGGAGGGCACTGAAGCTTTCTTT.

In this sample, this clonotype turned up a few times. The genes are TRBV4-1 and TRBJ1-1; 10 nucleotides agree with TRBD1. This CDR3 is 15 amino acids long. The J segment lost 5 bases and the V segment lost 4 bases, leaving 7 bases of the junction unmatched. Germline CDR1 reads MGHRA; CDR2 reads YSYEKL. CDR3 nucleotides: TGCGCCAGCAGCCCTAACGGACAGGGGGGGACTGAAGCTTTCTTT. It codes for CASSPNGQGGTEAFF.

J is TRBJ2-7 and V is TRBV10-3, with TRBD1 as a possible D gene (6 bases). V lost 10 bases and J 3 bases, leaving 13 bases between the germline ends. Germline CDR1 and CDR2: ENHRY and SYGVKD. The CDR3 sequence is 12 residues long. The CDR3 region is CATVDSSYEQYF. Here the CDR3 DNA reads TGTGCCACCGTGGACAGTAGCTACGAGCAGTACTTC.